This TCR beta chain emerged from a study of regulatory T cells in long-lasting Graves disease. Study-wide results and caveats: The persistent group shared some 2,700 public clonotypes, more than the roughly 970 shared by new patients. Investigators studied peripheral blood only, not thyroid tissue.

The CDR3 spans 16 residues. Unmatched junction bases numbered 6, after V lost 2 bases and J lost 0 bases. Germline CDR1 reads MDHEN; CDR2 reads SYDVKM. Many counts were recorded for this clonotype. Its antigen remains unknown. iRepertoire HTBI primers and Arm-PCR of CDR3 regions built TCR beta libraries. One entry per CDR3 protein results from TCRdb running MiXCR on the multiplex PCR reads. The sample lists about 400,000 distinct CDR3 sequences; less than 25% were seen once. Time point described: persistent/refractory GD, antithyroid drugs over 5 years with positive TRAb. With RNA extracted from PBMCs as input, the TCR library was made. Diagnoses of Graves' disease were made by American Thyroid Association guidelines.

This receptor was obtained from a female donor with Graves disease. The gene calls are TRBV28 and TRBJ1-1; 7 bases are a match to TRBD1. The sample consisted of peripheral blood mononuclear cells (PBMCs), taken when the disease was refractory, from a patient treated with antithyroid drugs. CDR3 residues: CASSLNGQALNTEAFF. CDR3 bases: TGTGCCAGCAGTTTAAATGGACAGGCGTTGAACACTGAAGCTTTCTTT.